These 29 T cell receptor beta chains share one sample of origin, sequenced in a study of OX40 agonist ivuxolimab in advanced cancers. This table comes from immunoSEQ multiplex PCR, and its TCRdb copy is limited to in-frame clones, with some not included. Of about 30,000 clones in the sample, approximately 80% were seen once. The material sequenced was CD4+ or CD8+ T cells sorted from blood, taken in a trial of the OX40 agonist ivuxolimab. The receptors stem from an adult with an advanced solid tumor such as melanoma, head and neck, liver or kidney cancer.

The chain uses TRBV7-8 and TRBJ2-3; 9 positions match TRBD2. The V gene's germline CDR1 is SGHVS and CDR2 FQNEAQ. The J segment lost 6 bases and the V segment lost 5 bases, leaving 15 bases of the junction unmatched. The CDR3 is 17 residues long. The CDR3 DNA follows: TGTGCCAGCAGCCCCACGCAAGGGTTAGCGGGGGCGGATACGCAGTATTTT. The encoded protein is CASSPTQGLAGADTQYF.

The V call is TRBV6-5, the J call TRBJ1-2; 7 nucleotides agree with TRBD1. With V trimmed by 0 bases and J by 11 bases, 12 bases remained unmatched. The CDR3 is made up of 15 amino acids. CDR1 MNHEY and CDR2 SVGAGI come from the germline V gene. The CDR3 DNA reads as TGTGCCAGCAGTTACTCTGTTGTTGAGGGGGCGGGGTACACCTTC. This codes for CASSYSVVEGAGYTF.

V usage is TRBV2 and J usage is TRBJ2-4; tentatively, D is TRBD1 (6 bases). Germline V gene data show CDR1 as SNHLY and CDR2 as FYNNEI. This CDR3 has 16 amino acids. V was cut by 4 bases and J by 3 bases, with 16 bases left in between. CDR3 nucleotide sequence: TGTGCCAGCAGTGCCACAGGGTATGCGGGCAAAAACATTCAGTACTTC. Its translation is CASSATGYAGKNIQYF.

The gene calls are TRBV5-6 and TRBJ2-3; tentatively, D is TRBD1 (5 bases). This CDR3 contains 16 residues. Germline lookup yields CDR1 SGHDT and CDR2 YYEEEE. Trimming pared 4 bases from V and 0 bases from J, leaving 15 bases between. The CDR3 DNA sequence: TGTGCCAGCAGCCACGACCGGACAACTAGCACAGATACGCAGTATTTT. Protein product: CASSHDRTTSTDTQYF.

This clone was observed once. The chain has TRBV7-3 and TRBJ2-1; the D is unclear. There are 13 residues in the CDR3. The V end lost 5 bases, the J end lost 2 bases, and 7 bases lay between the germline ends. The germline gives CDR1 SGHTA, CDR2 FQGTGA. The CDR3 DNA sequence: TGTGCCAGCAGCGCCGATACCTACAATGAGCAGTTCTTC. Translated, it gives CASSADTYNEQFF.

The chain is built from TRBV13 and TRBJ1-6; a possible D gene is TRBD1 (6 bases). Trimming took off 5 bases at V and 0 bases at J, with 8 bases between the two ends. In germline, CDR1 is PRHDT, CDR2 FYEKMQ (reference sequence). This CDR3 has 15 residues. DNA for the CDR3: TGTGCCAGCAGCCAGGGGCCCTCCTATAATTCACCCCTCCACTTT. This gives the protein CASSQGPSYNSPLHF.

The chain has TRBV11-2 and TRBJ1-2, with 7 bases matching TRBD1. The CDR3 runs 15 residues. The trim removed 1 base at V and 8 bases at J, leaving 10 bases unmatched. Germline values: CDR1 SGHAT, CDR2 FQNNGV. The CDR3 bases are TGTGCCAGCAGCTTAGTAGGGACAGACATAGACGGCTACACCTTC. Amino acids: CASSLVGTDIDGYTF.

The chain couples TRBV30 to TRBJ1-4, with 7 bases that match TRBD1. This CDR3 spans 14 amino acids. Germline loops: CDR1 GTSNPN, CDR2 SVGIG (reference sequence). V shed 1 base, J shed 4 bases, and the junction held 3 bases outside the gene matches. The CDR3 is CAWSGGQFNEKLFF. In DNA form, the CDR3 reads TGTGCCTGGAGTGGGGGACAGTTTAATGAAAAACTGTTTTTT. Full variable domain (remainder filled in from reference TRBV30 and TRBJ1-4): SQTIHQWPATLVQPVGSPLSLECTVEGTSNPNLYWYRQAAGRGLQLLFYSVGIGQISSEVPQNLSASRPQDRQFILSSKKLLLSDSGFYLCAWSGGQFNEKLFFGSGTQLSVL.

The chain employs TRBV12-2 and TRBJ2-1; the table's D gene call, TRBD2, was not cross checked with the DNA. TRBV12-2 is designated a pseudogene. The CDR3 has 20 residues. The CDR3, as DNA: TGTGCAAGTCGCTCAAGGCGGCGGGAGGTTCTCCGGAGCTCCTACAATGAGCAGTTCTTC. Translating it yields CASRSRRREVLRSSYNEQFF.

V and J are TRBV10-3 and TRBJ2-5, with D uncertain. V was shortened by 3 bases and J by 5 bases, with 10 bases between the two germline ends. Looked up from germline, CDR1 is ENHRY and CDR2 is SYGVKD. The CDR3 is 13 amino acids. CDR3 nucleotide sequence: TGTGCCATCAGTGATAAAGGGTTGGAGACCCAGTACTTC. It encodes CAISDKGLETQYF.

The chain carries TRBV7-4 and TRBJ1-1, with 9 positions matching TRBD1. Germline CDR1 SGHVT, CDR2 SQSDAQ. Germline trimming cut 0 bases from V and 6 bases from J; bases unmatched to any gene: 14. The CDR3 is 18 amino acids. CDR3 coding DNA: TGTGCCAGCAGCTTAGCGAGGCGCAGCGGACAGGGGTTGTCTGAAGCTTTCTTT. Amino acids: CASSLARRSGQGLSEAFF.

V and J are TRBV13 and TRBJ2-1; D is undetermined. Per germline, CDR1 PRHDT and CDR2 FYEKMQ (reference sequence). The V and J ends lost 5 bases and 0 bases respectively, with 11 bases between them. There are 15 residues in the CDR3. The CDR3: CASSQGWSSYNEQFF. The DNA of the CDR3 is TGTGCCAGCAGCCAAGGGTGGAGCTCCTACAATGAGCAGTTCTTC.

The chain links TRBV4-1 to TRBJ1-1; TRBD1 matches at 10 bases. This CDR3 comprises 19 residues. Unmatched junction bases numbered 11, after V lost 1 base and J lost 0 bases. Looked up from germline, CDR1 is MGHRA and CDR2 is YSYEKL. The CDR3 region is CASSQAVSGTGAMNTEAFF. The CDR3 DNA follows: TGCGCCAGCAGCCAAGCTGTCTCCGGGACAGGGGCCATGAACACTGAAGCTTTCTTT.

The CDR3 sequence: CASSTTGLGEQYF. DNA of the CDR3: TGCGCCAGCAGCACCACAGGGCTCGGCGAGCAGTACTTC. This chain uses TRBV5-1 with TRBJ2-7; D is possibly TRBD1 (6 bases). V shed 4 bases and J shed 6 bases, with 14 bases lying between them. The CDR3 is 13 residues long. Germline V lookup: CDR1 SGHRS, CDR2 YFSETQ.

V and J are TRBV4-1 and TRBJ2-7; D is perhaps TRBD2 (6 bases). V lost 5 bases and J 3 bases, leaving 17 bases between the germline ends. The CDR3 runs 15 residues. Germline values: CDR1 MGHRA, CDR2 YSYEKL. DNA for the CDR3: TGCGCCAGCAGCACAGTTATTGGCGGGGTCTACGAGCAGTACTTC. This sequence encodes CASSTVIGGVYEQYF.

The rearrangement joins TRBV9 to TRBJ2-3, with D unclear. The germline V gene has CDR1 SGDLS and CDR2 YYNGEE. The V end was cut by 0 bases, the J end by 2 bases, with 7 bases between. The CDR3 covers 14 residues. The CDR3, as DNA: TGTGCCAGCAGCGTAGGGGTTTTCACAGATACGCAGTATTTT. Its translation is CASSVGVFTDTQYF.

This clone was seen once. The gene calls are TRBV6-5 and TRBJ2-5, with TRBD2 matching 7 bases. V was clipped by 2 bases and J by 0 bases; unmatched bases: 3. Germline V CDR1 and CDR2: MNHEY, SVGAGI. There are 15 residues in the CDR3. CDR3 loop: CASSYGGGYQETQYF. In nucleotides, the CDR3 is TGTGCCAGCAGTTACGGCGGGGGATACCAAGAGACCCAGTACTTC.

The chain is built from TRBV28 and TRBJ2-3, with 9 bases that match TRBD1. The CDR3 is 24 residues long. Germline trimming cut 3 bases from V and 0 bases from J; bases unmatched to any gene: 28. Germline lookup yields CDR1 MDHEN and CDR2 SYDVKM. The DNA of the CDR3 is TGTGCCAGCAGTTTGAACTCACCTGCCTCCGGGACAGGGAGCCTGTGGACCAGCACAGATACGCAGTATTTT. This gives the protein CASSLNSPASGTGSLWTSTDTQYF.

The V and J genes are TRBV30 and TRBJ2-5, with a tentative D call TRBD2 (5 bases). CDR3 size: 13 residues. CDR1 is GTSNPN, CDR2 SVGIG, per germline (reference sequence). V was clipped by 1 base and J by 4 bases, with 10 bases between them. The CDR3 bases are TGTGCCTGGAGTGCCTGGGCGGGAGAGACCCAGTACTTC. Protein sequence: CAWSAWAGETQYF.

J is TRBJ1-4 and V is TRBV28; no clear D gene. Trimming stripped 9 bases from V and 7 bases from J, with 21 bases between. CDR3 length equals 15 residues. Germline assignment: CDR1 MDHEN and CDR2 SYDVKM. The CDR3 DNA follows: TGTGCCAGTGCTACGCCGACCCCAACGGGTGAAAAACTGTTTTTT. Its protein is CASATPTPTGEKLFF.

Only a few counts were recorded for this clone. The rearrangement joins TRBV7-9 to TRBJ1-2; D gene ambiguous. V shed 3 bases and J shed 1 base, with 9 bases lying between them. In germline, CDR1 is SEHNR, CDR2 FQNEAQ (reference sequence). CDR3 size: 14 residues. The CDR3, as DNA: TGTGCCAGCAGCTTCTGGGAAATTAACTATGGCTACACCTTC. Protein product: CASSFWEINYGYTF.

The gene calls are TRBV5-4 and TRBJ2-1; TRBD2 matches 10 bases. With V trimmed by 3 bases and J by 2 bases, 8 bases remained unmatched. The CDR3 runs to 17 residues. The V gene's germline CDR1 is SGHNT and CDR2 YYREEE (reference sequence). The DNA for the CDR3 is TGTGCCAGCAGCTCTACTACTAGCGGGGTGACCTACAATGAGCAGTTCTTC. It yields the protein CASSSTTSGVTYNEQFF.

V usage is TRBV9 and J usage is TRBJ2-5, with 10 bases fitting TRBD2. This CDR3 comprises 15 residues. The germline gives CDR1 SGDLS, CDR2 YYNGEE. V dropped 1 base and J dropped 4; count of bases not matched to a gene: 4. The CDR3 DNA reads as TGTGCCAGCAGCGTATCTAGCGGGAGCTTAGAGACCCAGTACTTC. This encodes CASSVSSGSLETQYF.

V and J are TRBV4-1 and TRBJ2-2; D is perhaps TRBD1 (8 bases). The germline V gene has CDR1 MGHRA and CDR2 YSYEKL. Deletions cut 4 bases from V and 3 bases from J, with 15 bases between. This CDR3 contains 16 residues. The CDR3 loop reads CASSPRTGRDTGELFF. For the CDR3, the DNA is TGCGCCAGCAGCCCAAGGACAGGGAGGGACACCGGGGAGCTGTTTTTT.

This chain uses TRBV7-8 with TRBJ1-2; D gene unclear. This CDR3 has 14 amino acids. V was shortened by 1 base and J by 3 bases, with 9 bases between the two germline ends. Germline-derived CDR1 and CDR2 are SGHVS and FQNEAQ. The CDR3 DNA sequence: TGTGCCAGCAGCTTAGGGCGGAGGTACTATGGCTACACCTTC. This gives the protein CASSLGRRYYGYTF.

The chain joins TRBV2 to TRBJ1-2; D not resolved. The CDR3 spans 13 residues. Germline CDR1 and CDR2: SNHLY and FYNNEI. The V end lost 2 bases, the J end lost 5 bases, and 9 bases lay between the germline ends. CDR3: CASSELGNYGYTF. CDR3 bases: TGTGCCAGCAGTGAATTAGGGAATTATGGCTACACCTTC. Full variable domain (outside the CDR3, taken from reference TRBV2 and TRBJ1-2): EPEVTQTPSHQVTQMGQEVILRCVPISNHLYFYWYRQILGQKVEFLVSFYNNEISEKSEIFDDQFSVERPDGSNFTLKIRSTKLEDSAMYFCASSELGNYGYTFGSGTRLTVV.

The chain carries TRBV11-2 and TRBJ2-7, with a tentative D call TRBD1 (6 bases). The CDR3 extends over 15 amino acids. With 0 bases removed from V and 4 bases from J, the gap between germline ends came to 13 bases. The germline gives CDR1 SGHAT, CDR2 FQNNGV. For the CDR3, the DNA is TGTGCCAGCAGCTTAGATTCAGGACAGATGTACGAGCAGTACTTC. This codes for CASSLDSGQMYEQYF.

CDR3 in DNA: TGTGCCAGCAGCCAAGATCCACGGGGGCAGGATGACGGGGAGCTGTTTTTT. It specifies CASSQDPRGQDDGELFF. The chain links TRBV4-2 to TRBJ2-2; possibly TRBD1 or TRBD2 for D (6 bases each). CDR3 length: 17 residues. Trimming removed 0 bases from V and 7 bases from J, with 18 bases in between. CDR1 LGHNA and CDR2 YNFKEQ come from the germline V gene.

The chain has TRBV9 and TRBJ2-1; D may be TRBD2 (6 bases). V was clipped by 3 bases and J by 10 bases, with 14 bases between them. Per the germline V gene, CDR1 is SGDLS and CDR2 is YYNGEE. The CDR3 extends over 13 amino acids. This CDR3 is CASSALEGREQFF. CDR3 nucleotide sequence: TGTGCCAGCAGCGCCCTGGAGGGCCGGGAGCAGTTCTTC.